The 9 T cell receptor beta chains below come from one sample, sequenced in a study of blood T cell repertoires in COVID-19 (dated by TCRdb to the early 2020s). Library prep was done by the immunoSEQ multiplex PCR assay. Not all clones reach the TCRdb copy of this immuneACCESS table, which keeps in-frame sequences only. Checked studies attribute under half of the gap to unresolved V genes and leave the rest unexplained. The sample table holds 310,000 or so clones, of which 75% to 90% were seen once. The biggest ten clones account for around 9.5% of the sample. The sequenced sample was PBMCs or T cells enriched from blood (not recorded which). The receptors derive from a middle-aged woman who had recovered from COVID-19.

The chain is built from TRBV4-3 and TRBJ2-2; 7 bases align to TRBD1. Germline CDR1 and CDR2: LGHNA and YSLEER. This CDR3 comprises 16 residues. V shed 3 bases, J shed 4 bases, and the junction held 8 bases outside the gene matches. CDR3 protein: CASSQGTGDGTGELFF. The CDR3, as DNA: TGCGCCAGCAGCCAGGGAACAGGGGACGGCACCGGGGAGCTGTTTTTT.

The J gene is TRBJ1-1, the V gene TRBV7-9, with TRBD1 matching 9 bases. Germline CDR1 and CDR2: SEHNR and FQNEAQ (reference sequence). Losses at the gene ends were 0 bases for V and 5 bases for J; bases not matched to a gene: 4. The CDR3 spans 15 residues. The CDR3 is CASSLAGTGNTEAFF. As DNA, the CDR3 is TGTGCCAGCAGCTTAGCGGGGACAGGGAATACTGAAGCTTTCTTT.

The CDR3 region has the DNA TGTGCCAGCAGGAGGCGGGCCTTCAATCAGCCCCAGCATTTT. It encodes CASRRRAFNQPQHF. The chain is built from TRBV28 and TRBJ1-5, with D uncertain. The length of the CDR3 is 14 residues. V was pared by 6 bases and J by 3 bases, with 12 bases between. CDR1 is MDHEN, CDR2 SYDVKM, per germline.

The V and J genes are TRBV2 and TRBJ1-1; no definite D call. V dropped 4 bases and J dropped 0 bases, with 6 bases sitting between them. The CDR3 is made up of 13 amino acids. From germline, CDR1 is SNHLY and CDR2 FYNNEI. The CDR3 DNA reads TGTGCCAGCAGTGTCGGTATGAACACTGAAGCTTTCTTT. It is translated as CASSVGMNTEAFF.

The count of this clone is one. The V gene is TRBV19, the J gene TRBJ1-2, with unresolved D. This CDR3 has 13 residues. Germline V gives CDR1 LNHDA, CDR2 SQIVND (reference sequence). Trimming shortened V by 7 bases and J by 8 bases, and 17 bases separated the two germline ends. CDR3 residues: CASNSGSNSGYTF. CDR3 bases: TGTGCCAGTAACTCGGGGAGTAATAGCGGCTACACCTTC.

This clone was counted only a few times. The rearrangement links TRBV6-5 to TRBJ2-3; no clear D. The CDR3 runs 14 residues. Germline V lookup: CDR1 MNHEY, CDR2 SVGAGI. Between the trimmed V and J ends, which lost 8 bases and 2 bases, there was a span of 14 bases. CDR3 in amino acids: CASFSGFYTDTQYF. In nucleotides, the CDR3 is TGTGCCAGCTTTTCCGGTTTCTACACAGATACGCAGTATTTT.

The gene calls are TRBV3-1 (or the pseudogene TRBV3-2) and TRBJ1-2, with D tentatively TRBD1 (5 bases). Trimming pared 0 bases from V and 11 bases from J, leaving 13 bases between. This CDR3 spans 13 amino acids. Germline CDR1 LGHDT, CDR2 YNNKEL (reference sequence). CDR3 residues: CASSQDHFGGYTF. CDR3 sequence (DNA): TGTGCCAGCAGCCAAGATCATTTCGGGGGGTACACCTTC.

The DNA for the CDR3 is TGTGCCAGCAGCCAGTTGGGGAGAGGCGAGACCCAGTACTTC. Residues: CASSQLGRGETQYF. The chain has TRBV3-1 (or the pseudogene TRBV3-2) and TRBJ2-5; D is perhaps TRBD2 (5 bases). Germline V gene data show CDR1 as LGHDT and CDR2 as YNNKEL (reference sequence). CDR3 length equals 14 residues. Trimming removed 3 bases from V and 5 bases from J, with 13 bases in between.

The genes are TRBV19 and TRBJ1-3; D unresolved. Trimming cost V 5 bases and J 0 bases, with 14 bases left between them. The CDR3 has 16 residues. Germline CDR1 LNHDA, CDR2 SQIVND (reference sequence). The CDR3 bases are TGTGCCAGTAGTGCCGAGTTTTTTTTCTCTGGAAACACCATATATTTT. Amino acid sequence: CASSAEFFFSGNTIYF.